The clone carrying this T cell receptor (beta chain) has just a few counts. This sample is drawn from a study of neurological immune-mediated disorders. CDR3 size: 16 residues. The V gene lost 1 base and the J gene lost 6 bases, with 18 bases spanning the gap. Germline V CDR1 and CDR2: LGHDT, YNNKEL (reference sequence). 5'RACE with 10-nucleotide random UMIs produced the cDNA. TCRdb independently ran MiXCR on the 5' RACE reads; one entry per CDR3 protein. The table lists about 84,000 distinct CDR3 sequences, 10% to 13% of them singletons. The gene calls are TRBV3-1 and TRBJ1-2; D is possibly TRBD1 (5 bases). The sequencing input was PBMCs. The origin of this receptor is a middle-aged man in good health. The CDR3 DNA reads as TGTGCCAGCAGCCAAGGCGCCTTGGGGGGGTCTAATGGCTACACCTTC. This sequence encodes CASSQGALGGSNGYTF.